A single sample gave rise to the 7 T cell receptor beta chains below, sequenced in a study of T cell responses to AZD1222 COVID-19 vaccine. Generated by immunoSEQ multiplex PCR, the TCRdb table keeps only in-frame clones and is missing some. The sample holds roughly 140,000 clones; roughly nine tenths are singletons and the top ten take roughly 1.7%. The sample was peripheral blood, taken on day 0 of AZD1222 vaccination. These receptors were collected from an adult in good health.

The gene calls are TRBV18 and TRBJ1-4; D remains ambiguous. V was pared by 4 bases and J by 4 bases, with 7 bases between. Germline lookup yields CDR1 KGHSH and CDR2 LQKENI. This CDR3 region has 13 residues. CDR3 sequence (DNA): TGTGCCAGCTCACAGCCGAATAATGAAAAACTGTTTTTT. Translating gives CASSQPNNEKLFF.

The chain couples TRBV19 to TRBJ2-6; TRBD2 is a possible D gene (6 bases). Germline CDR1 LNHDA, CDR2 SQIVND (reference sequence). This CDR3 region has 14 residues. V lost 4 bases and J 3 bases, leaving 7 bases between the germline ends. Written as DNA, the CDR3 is TGTGCCAGTAGTACGGGGGATGGGGCCAACGTCCTGACTTTC. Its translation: CASSTGDGANVLTF.

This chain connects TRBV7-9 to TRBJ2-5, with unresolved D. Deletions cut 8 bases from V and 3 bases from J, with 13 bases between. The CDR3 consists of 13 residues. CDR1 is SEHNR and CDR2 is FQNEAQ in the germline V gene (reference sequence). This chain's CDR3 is CASVRGREETQYF. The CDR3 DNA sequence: TGTGCCAGCGTGAGAGGTCGGGAAGAGACCCAGTACTTC.

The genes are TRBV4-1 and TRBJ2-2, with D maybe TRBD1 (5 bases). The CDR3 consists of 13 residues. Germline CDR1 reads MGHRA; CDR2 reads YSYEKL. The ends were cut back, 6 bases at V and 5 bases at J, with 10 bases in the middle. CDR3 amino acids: CASSPTGTGELFF. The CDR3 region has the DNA TGCGCCAGCAGTCCTACAGGTACCGGGGAGCTGTTTTTT.

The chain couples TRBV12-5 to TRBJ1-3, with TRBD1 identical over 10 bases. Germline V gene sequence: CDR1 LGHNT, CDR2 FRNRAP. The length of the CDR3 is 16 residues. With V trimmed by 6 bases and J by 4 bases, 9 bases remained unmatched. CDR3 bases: TGTGCTAGTGGGACCGGGACAGGGGCTAGAGGAAACACCATATATTTT. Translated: CASGTGTGARGNTIYF.

The CDR3, as DNA: TGTGCCAGCAGCCTGATGTCGGGAGCCCCCTACGAGCAGTACTTC. This sequence encodes CASSLMSGAPYEQYF. This rearrangement joins TRBV27 to TRBJ2-7, with D possibly matching TRBD2 (6 bases). CDR3 length: 15 amino acids. From germline, CDR1 is MNHEY and CDR2 SMNVEV (reference sequence). Trimming shortened V by 6 bases and J by 2 bases, and 17 bases separated the two germline ends.

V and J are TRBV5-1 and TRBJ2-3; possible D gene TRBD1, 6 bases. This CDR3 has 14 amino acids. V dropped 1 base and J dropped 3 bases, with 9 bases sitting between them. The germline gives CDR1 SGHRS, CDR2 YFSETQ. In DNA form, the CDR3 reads TGCGCCAGCAGCTTGTCAGGGGCAACAGATACGCAGTATTTT. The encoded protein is CASSLSGATDTQYF. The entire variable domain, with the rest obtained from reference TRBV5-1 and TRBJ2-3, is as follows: KAGVTQTPRYLIKTRGQQVTLSCSPISGHRSVSWYQQTPGQGLQFLFEYFSETQRNKGNFPGRFSGRQFSNSRSEMNVSTLELGDSALYLCASSLSGATDTQYFGPGTRLTVL.